One and the same sample provided the 3 T cell receptor beta chains below, sequenced in a study of CD8 T cells in Susac syndrome. Roughly 0.45 to 1 ug RNA was reverse transcribed with random hexamers. TCRdb reprocessed the immunoSEQ multiplex PCR reads with MiXCR, giving one entry per CDR3 protein. The sample contains roughly 130,000 distinct CDR3 sequences, 90% to 95% of which appear only once. The sample taken for sequencing was CD4+ T cells from PBMCs. The receptor source for this set is a human donor with multiple sclerosis.

The genes are TRBV30 and TRBJ1-2; TRBD1 aligns across 7 bases. Germline loops: CDR1 GTSNPN, CDR2 SVGIG (reference sequence). The CDR3 is made up of 13 amino acids. V trimming: 1 base; J trimming: 4 bases; junction bases outside the gene matches: 3. This CDR3 is CAWSGDSFYGYTF. The CDR3 DNA reads TGTGCCTGGAGTGGGGACAGCTTCTATGGCTACACCTTC.

This rearrangement joins TRBV29-1 to TRBJ1-4, with a tentative D call TRBD1 (6 bases). From germline, CDR1 is SQVTM and CDR2 ANQGSEA. This CDR3 comprises 14 residues. V lost 4 bases and J lost 5, with 14 bases in between. The CDR3 region is CSVGAGTQNEKLFF. In nucleotides, the CDR3 is TGCAGCGTTGGGGCGGGGACACAGAATGAAAAACTGTTTTTT.

The chain employs TRBV5-1 and TRBJ2-7; a weak D match, TRBD2 (6 bases). From germline, CDR1 is SGHRS and CDR2 YFSETQ. V dropped 3 bases and J dropped 4 bases, with 11 bases sitting between them. The CDR3 is 13 residues long. The chain's CDR3 is CASSSGTEYEQYF. Written as DNA, the CDR3 is TGCGCCAGCAGCTCCGGGACTGAGTACGAGCAGTACTTC.